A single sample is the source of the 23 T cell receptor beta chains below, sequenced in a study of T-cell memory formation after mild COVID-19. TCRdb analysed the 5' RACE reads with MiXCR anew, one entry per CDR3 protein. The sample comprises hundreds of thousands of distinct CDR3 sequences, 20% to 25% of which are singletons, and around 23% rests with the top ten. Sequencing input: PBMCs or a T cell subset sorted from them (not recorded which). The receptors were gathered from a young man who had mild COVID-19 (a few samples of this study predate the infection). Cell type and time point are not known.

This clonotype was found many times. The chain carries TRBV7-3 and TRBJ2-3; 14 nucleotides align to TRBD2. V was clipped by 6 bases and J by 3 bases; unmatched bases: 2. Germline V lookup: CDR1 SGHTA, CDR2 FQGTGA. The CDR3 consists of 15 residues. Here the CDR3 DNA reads TGTGCCAGCAGACGGACTAGCGGGGGGACAGATACGCAGTATTTT. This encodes CASRRTSGGTDTQYF.

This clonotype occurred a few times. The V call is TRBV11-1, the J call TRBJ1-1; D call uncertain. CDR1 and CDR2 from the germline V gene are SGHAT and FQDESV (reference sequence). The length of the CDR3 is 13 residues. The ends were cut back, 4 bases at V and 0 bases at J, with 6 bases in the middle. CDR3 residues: CASSSQLNTEAFF. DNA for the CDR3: TGTGCCAGCAGCTCGCAGTTGAACACTGAAGCTTTCTTT. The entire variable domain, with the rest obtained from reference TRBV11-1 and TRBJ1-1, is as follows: EAEVAQSPRYKITEKSQAVAFWCDPISGHATLYWYRQILGQGPELLVQFQDESVVDDSQLPKDRFSAERLKGVDSTLKIQPAELGDSAMYLCASSSQLNTEAFFGQGTRLTVV.

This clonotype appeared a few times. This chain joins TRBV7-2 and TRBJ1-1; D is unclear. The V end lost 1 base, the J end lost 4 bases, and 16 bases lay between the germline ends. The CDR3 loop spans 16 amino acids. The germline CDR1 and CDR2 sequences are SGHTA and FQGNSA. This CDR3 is CASSLGRRGRGTEAFF. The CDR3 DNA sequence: TGTGCCAGCAGCTTAGGTAGGCGAGGGAGAGGCACTGAAGCTTTCTTT. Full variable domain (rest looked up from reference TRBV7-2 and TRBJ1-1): GAGVSQSPSNKVTEKGKDVELRCDPISGHTALYWYRQSLGQGLEFLIYFQGNSAPDKSGLPSDRFSAERTGGSVSTLTIQRTQQEDSAVYLCASSLGRRGRGTEAFFGQGTRLTVV.

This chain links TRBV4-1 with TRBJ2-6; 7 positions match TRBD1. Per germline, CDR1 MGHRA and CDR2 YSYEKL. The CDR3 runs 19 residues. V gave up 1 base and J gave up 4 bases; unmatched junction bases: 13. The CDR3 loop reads CASSQAIQGILAGANVLTF. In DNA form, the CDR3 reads TGCGCCAGCAGCCAAGCAATACAGGGGATACTCGCCGGGGCCAACGTCCTGACTTTC.

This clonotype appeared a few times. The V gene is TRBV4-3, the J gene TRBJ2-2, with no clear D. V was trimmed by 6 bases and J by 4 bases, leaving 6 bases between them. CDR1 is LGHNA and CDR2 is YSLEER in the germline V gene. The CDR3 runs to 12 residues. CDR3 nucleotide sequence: TGCGCCAGCAGTGCGTTCACCGGGGAGCTGTTTTTT. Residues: CASSAFTGELFF.

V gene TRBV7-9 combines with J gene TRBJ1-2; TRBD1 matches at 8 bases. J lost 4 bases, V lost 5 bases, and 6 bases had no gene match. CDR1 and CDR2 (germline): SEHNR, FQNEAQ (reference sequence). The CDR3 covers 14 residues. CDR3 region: CASSMTGEGYGYTF. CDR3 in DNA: TGTGCCAGCAGCATGACAGGGGAGGGCTATGGCTACACCTTC.

CDR3 loop: CASSLEVGDFSPLHF. CDR3 coding DNA: TGTGCCAGCAGCTTAGAGGTGGGGGATTTTTCACCCCTCCACTTT. This chain uses TRBV7-6 with TRBJ1-6, with D possibly being TRBD1 (5 bases). Germline assignment: CDR1 SGHVS and CDR2 FNYEAQ. The CDR3 has 15 amino acids. Trimming pared 1 base from V and 9 bases from J, leaving 13 bases between. The variable domain in full, completed from reference TRBV7-6 and TRBJ1-6, reads GAGVSQSPRYKVTKRGQDVALRCDPISGHVSLYWYRQALGQGPEFLTYFNYEAQQDKSGLPNDRFSAERPEGSISTLTIQRTEQRDSAMYRCASSLEVGDFSPLHFGNGTRLTVT.

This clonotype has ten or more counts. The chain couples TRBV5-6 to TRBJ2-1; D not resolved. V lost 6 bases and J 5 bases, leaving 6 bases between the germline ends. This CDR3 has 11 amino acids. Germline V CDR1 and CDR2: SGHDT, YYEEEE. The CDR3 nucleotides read TGTGCCAGCACCAAGAACAATGAGCAGTTCTTC. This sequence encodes CASTKNNEQFF.

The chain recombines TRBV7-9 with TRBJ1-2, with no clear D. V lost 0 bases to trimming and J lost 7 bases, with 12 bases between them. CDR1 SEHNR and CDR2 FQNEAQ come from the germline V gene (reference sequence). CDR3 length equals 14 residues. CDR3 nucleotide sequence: TGTGCCAGCAGCTTAGCGGGAGGTATCGGTGGCTACACCTTC. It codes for CASSLAGGIGGYTF.

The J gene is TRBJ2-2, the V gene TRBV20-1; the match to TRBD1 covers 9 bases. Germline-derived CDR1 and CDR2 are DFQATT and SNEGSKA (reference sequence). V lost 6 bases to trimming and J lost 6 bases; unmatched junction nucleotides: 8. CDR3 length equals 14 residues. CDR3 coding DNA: TGCAGTGCCGAGAGGGACAGGGAGGCCGGGGAGCTGTTTTTT. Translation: CSAERDREAGELFF.

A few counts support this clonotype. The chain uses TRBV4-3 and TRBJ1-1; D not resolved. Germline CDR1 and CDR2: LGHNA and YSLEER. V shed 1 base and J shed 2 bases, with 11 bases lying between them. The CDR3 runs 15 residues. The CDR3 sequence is CASSQVRLDNTEAFF. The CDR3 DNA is TGCGCCAGCAGCCAAGTTCGCCTCGATAACACTGAAGCTTTCTTT.

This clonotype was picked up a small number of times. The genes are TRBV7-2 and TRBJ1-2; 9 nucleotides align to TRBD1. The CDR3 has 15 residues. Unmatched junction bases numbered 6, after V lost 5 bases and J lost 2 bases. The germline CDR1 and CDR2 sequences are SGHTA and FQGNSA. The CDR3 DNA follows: TGTGCCAGCAGCCTTCGACAGGGGGGGAACTATGGCTACACCTTC. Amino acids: CASSLRQGGNYGYTF.

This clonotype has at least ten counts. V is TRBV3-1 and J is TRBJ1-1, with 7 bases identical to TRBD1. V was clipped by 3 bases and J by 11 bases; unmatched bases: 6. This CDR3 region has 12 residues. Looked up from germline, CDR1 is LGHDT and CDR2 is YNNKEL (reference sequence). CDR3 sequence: CASSQARTGAFF. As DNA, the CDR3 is TGTGCCAGCAGCCAGGCTAGGACAGGCGCTTTCTTT.

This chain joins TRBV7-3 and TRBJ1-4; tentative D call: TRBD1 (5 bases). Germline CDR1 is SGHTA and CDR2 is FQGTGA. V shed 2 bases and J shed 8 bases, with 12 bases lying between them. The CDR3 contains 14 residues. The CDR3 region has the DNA TGTGCCAGCAGCTTACGGGGCGTTGAGGAAAAACTGTTTTTT. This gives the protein CASSLRGVEEKLFF.

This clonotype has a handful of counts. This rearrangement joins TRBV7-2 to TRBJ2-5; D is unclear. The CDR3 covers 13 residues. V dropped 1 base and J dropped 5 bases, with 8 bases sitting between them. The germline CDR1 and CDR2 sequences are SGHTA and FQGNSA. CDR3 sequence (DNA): TGTGCCAGCAGCTTAGTAGGATTTGAGACCCAGTACTTC. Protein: CASSLVGFETQYF.

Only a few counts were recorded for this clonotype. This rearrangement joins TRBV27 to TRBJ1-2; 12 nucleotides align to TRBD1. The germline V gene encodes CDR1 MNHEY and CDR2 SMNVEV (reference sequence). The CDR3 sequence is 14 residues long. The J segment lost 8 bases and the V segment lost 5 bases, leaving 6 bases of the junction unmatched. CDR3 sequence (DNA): TGTGCCAGCAGTACCGGGACAGGGGGCAAAGGCTACACCTTC. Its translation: CASSTGTGGKGYTF.

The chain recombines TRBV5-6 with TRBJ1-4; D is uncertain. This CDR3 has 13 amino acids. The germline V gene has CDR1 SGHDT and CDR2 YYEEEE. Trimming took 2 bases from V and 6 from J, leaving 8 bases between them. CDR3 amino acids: CASSFGAYEKLFF. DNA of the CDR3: TGTGCCAGCAGCTTCGGTGCCTATGAAAAACTGTTTTTT.

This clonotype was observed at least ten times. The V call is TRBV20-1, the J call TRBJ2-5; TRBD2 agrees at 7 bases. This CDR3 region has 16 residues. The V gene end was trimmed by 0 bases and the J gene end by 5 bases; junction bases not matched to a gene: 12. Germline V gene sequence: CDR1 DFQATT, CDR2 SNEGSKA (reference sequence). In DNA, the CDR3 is TGCAGTGCTAGAGATATTCGGGATTTAGCGGGCGAGACCCAGTACTTC. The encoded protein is CSARDIRDLAGETQYF.

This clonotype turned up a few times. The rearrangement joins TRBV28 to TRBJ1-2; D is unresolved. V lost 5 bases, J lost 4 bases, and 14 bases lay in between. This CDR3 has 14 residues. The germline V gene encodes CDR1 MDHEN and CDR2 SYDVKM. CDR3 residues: CASSISGLGYGYTF. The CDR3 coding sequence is TGTGCCAGCAGTATATCAGGCCTGGGCTATGGCTACACCTTC.

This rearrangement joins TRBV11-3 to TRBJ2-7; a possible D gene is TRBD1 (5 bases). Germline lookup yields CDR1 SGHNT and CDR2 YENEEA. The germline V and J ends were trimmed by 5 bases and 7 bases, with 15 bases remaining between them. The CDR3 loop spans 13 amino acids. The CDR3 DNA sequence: TGTGCCAGCAGCCCCGGCCCAGGGTGGGAGCAGTACTTC. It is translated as CASSPGPGWEQYF.

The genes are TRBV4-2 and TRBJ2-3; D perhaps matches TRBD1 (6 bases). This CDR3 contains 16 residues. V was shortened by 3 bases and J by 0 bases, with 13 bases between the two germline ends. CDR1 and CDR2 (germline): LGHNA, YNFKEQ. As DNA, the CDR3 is TGTGCCAGCAGCCAGGGGACACAACCTAGCACAGATACGCAGTATTTT. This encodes CASSQGTQPSTDTQYF.

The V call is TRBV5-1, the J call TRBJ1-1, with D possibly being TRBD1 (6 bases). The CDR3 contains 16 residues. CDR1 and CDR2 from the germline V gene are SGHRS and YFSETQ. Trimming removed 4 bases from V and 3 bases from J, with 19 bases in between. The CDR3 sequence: CASSQPQGRLYTEAFF. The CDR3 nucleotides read TGCGCCAGCAGCCAACCACAGGGCCGACTTTACACTGAAGCTTTCTTT.

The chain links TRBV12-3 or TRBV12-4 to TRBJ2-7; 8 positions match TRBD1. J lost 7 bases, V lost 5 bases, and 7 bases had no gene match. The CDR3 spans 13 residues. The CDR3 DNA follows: TGTGCCAGCAGTAGGGACAGGCTTGGGGAGCAGTACTTC. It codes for CASSRDRLGEQYF.